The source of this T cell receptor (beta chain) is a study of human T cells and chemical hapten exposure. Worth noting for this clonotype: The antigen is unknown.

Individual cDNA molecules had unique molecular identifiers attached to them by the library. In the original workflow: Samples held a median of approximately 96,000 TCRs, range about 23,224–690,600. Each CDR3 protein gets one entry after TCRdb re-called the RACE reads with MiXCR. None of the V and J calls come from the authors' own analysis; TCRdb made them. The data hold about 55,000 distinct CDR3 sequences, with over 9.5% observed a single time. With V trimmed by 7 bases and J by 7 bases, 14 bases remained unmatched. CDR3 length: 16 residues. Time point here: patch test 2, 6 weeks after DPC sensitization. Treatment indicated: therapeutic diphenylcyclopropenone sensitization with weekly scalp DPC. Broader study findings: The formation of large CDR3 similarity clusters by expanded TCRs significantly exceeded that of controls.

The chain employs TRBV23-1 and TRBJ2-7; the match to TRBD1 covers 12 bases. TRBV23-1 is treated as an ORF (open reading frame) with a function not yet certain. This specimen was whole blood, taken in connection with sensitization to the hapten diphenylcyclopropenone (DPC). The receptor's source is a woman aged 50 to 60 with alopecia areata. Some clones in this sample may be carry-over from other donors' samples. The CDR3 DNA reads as TGCGCCAGCACCGTCCTACAGGGACAGGGGGCCGGTGAGCAGTACTTC. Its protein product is CASTVLQGQGAGEQYF.